This T cell receptor beta chain emerged from a study of T-cell reconstitution after alpha-beta-depleted transplantation in children. Study outcomes and limitations: Reportedly, roughly two months post-transplant, alpha-beta T cells arose from several hundred expanded graft clones. Hyperexpanded clones declined; after one year, newly produced T cells mostly supplied diversity. Recipient T cells and thymic progenitors that survived were the source of the high TCRbeta diversity seen at day 60 in some patients.

V lost 3 bases and J lost 3, with 17 bases in between. This CDR3 has 16 amino acids. Germline CDR1 and CDR2: SNHLY and FYNNEI. Of note for this clonotype: Its antigen is not known.

This sample's TCRbeta library carried unique molecular identifier barcodes. MiXCR was run by TCRdb on the PCR reads, yielding one entry per CDR3 protein. The sample carries 300,000 to 400,000 distinct CDR3 sequences, around 25% recorded once. This material consisted of PBMCs, mostly from graft donor cells, taken 180 days after TCRalphabeta/CD19-depleted stem cell transplant. The receptor comes from a male patient between 10 and 17 years old who had a stem cell transplant for acute lymphoblastic leukemia, so the T cells may come from the graft donor. The chain employs TRBV2 and TRBJ1-1, with a weak D call TRBD1 (5 bases). CDR3 nucleotides: TGTGCCAGCAGTGAGGGAGGAGGGGAGAAGTACACTGAAGCTTTCTTT. This translates into CASSEGGGEKYTEAFF.